The clone carrying this TCR beta chain was seen more than once but under ten times. Its target is not known. Expressed TCRB transcripts got sequenced, as all isolated RNA was reverse transcribed. Here immunoSEQ multiplex PCR was the method, and the copy in TCRdb shows in-frame clones only, minus some. The sample has about 660,000 clones; roughly an eighth are singletons. The sample is drawn from a study of beta chain features in type 1 diabetes. Per germline, CDR1 SGDLS and CDR2 YYNGEE. Germline trimming cut 4 bases from V and 0 bases from J; bases unmatched to any gene: 4. This CDR3 has 14 amino acids. Findings and limits, study-wide: In all four CD4+ subsets, TCRB CDR3 length was significantly, moderately reduced in type 1 diabetes.

The TCR was taken from a man between 18 and 29 years old with type 1 diabetes. The J gene is TRBJ2-7, the V gene TRBV9; TRBD1 matches 7 bases. Material for sequencing was naive CD4+ T cells from blood. DNA for the CDR3: TGTGCCAGCAGCCTGACAGGGAACTCCTACGAGCAGTACTTC. Its translation is CASSLTGNSYEQYF.